A single sample gave rise to the 12 T cell receptor beta chains below, sequenced in a study of T cell repertoires in cytomegalovirus infection. Via MiXCR, TCRdb re-called the reads, giving one row per CDR3 protein. This sample has approximately 590,000 distinct CDR3 sequences, with about 39% found just once. These TCRs' antigens remain unknown. The specimen was cultured PBMCs, collected from culture after CMV antigen stimulation. These receptors all stem from a human donor in good health (CMV status not recorded). Some clones in this sample may be carry-over from other donors' samples.

This clonotype came up a few times. The V and J genes are TRBV7-2 and TRBJ2-3; 7 positions agree with TRBD2. J gave up 4 bases and V 7 bases, and 14 bases lay outside the gene matches. Looked up from germline, CDR1 is SGHTA and CDR2 is FQGNSA. The length of the CDR3 is 16 residues. The CDR3 sequence: CASTPSAGEVPDTQYF. The DNA of the CDR3 is TGTGCCAGCACCCCGTCGGCGGGAGAGGTCCCAGATACGCAGTATTTT. Together with reference TRBV7-2 and TRBJ2-3, the CDR3 gives the full variable domain: GAGVSQSPSNKVTEKGKDVELRCDPISGHTALYWYRQSLGQGLEFLIYFQGNSAPDKSGLPSDRFSAERTGGSVSTLTIQRTQQEDSAVYLCASTPSAGEVPDTQYFGPGTRLTVL.

The chain employs TRBV7-8 and TRBJ2-2; D uncertain. V gave up 1 base and J gave up 9 bases, with 6 bases separating them. The CDR3 spans 12 residues. CDR1 and CDR2 (germline): SGHVS, FQNEAQ. CDR3 residues: CASSLVLRELFF. The CDR3 nucleotides read TGTGCCAGCAGCTTAGTTCTGCGGGAGCTGTTTTTT.

In this sample, this clonotype turned up a few times. The chain joins TRBV23-1 to TRBJ1-6; D is unclear. TRBV23-1 is assigned to the ORF class and has an uncertain function. This CDR3 has 12 amino acids. The V gene lost 2 bases and the J gene lost 14 bases, with 10 bases spanning the gap. In nucleotides, the CDR3 is TGCGCCAGCAGTCAACCCTTTTGGGCCCTCCACTTT. It yields the protein CASSQPFWALHF.

This clonotype was seen more than once but under ten times. The chain uses TRBV7-8 and TRBJ1-5, with D perhaps TRBD1 (6 bases). V was cut by 5 bases and J by 9 bases, with 11 bases left in between. Germline-derived CDR1 and CDR2 are SGHVS and FQNEAQ. This CDR3 comprises 12 residues. The CDR3 sequence: CASSLGGRPQHF. CDR3 nucleotides: TGTGCCAGCAGCCTCGGGGGCCGGCCCCAGCATTTT.

The gene calls are TRBV6-2 or TRBV6-3 and TRBJ1-5; D is unclear. CDR1 MNHEY and CDR2 SVGEGT come from the germline V gene. The CDR3 consists of 15 residues. V was shortened by 4 bases and J by 7 bases, with 17 bases between the two germline ends. In DNA form, the CDR3 reads TGTGCCAGCAGTTCCTCAACCCTTCCCCGGCAGCCCCAGCATTTT. Encoded protein: CASSSSTLPRQPQHF.

The chain couples TRBV27 to TRBJ2-7; D is ambiguous. Trimming removed 4 bases from V and 0 bases from J, with 10 bases in between. Germline CDR1 MNHEY, CDR2 SMNVEV (reference sequence). CDR3 length: 14 residues. CDR3 residues: CASSWGDSSYEQYF. The CDR3 DNA sequence: TGTGCCAGCAGTTGGGGTGATAGCTCCTACGAGCAGTACTTC.

The chain employs TRBV3-1 and TRBJ2-7; D gene ambiguous. The CDR3 spans 13 residues. Germline-derived CDR1 and CDR2 are LGHDT and YNNKEL (reference sequence). Trimming pared 4 bases from V and 3 bases from J, leaving 10 bases between. The CDR3 nucleotides are TGTGCCAGCAGCCGAGAGGTAGACTACGAGCAGTACTTC. Translating gives CASSREVDYEQYF.

The chain combines TRBV19 with TRBJ1-5; D is possibly TRBD1 (5 bases). In germline, CDR1 is LNHDA, CDR2 SQIVND (reference sequence). This CDR3 is built from 16 residues. V shed 3 bases and J shed 5 bases, with 17 bases lying between them. The CDR3 sequence: CASSITGGFYHQPQHF. CDR3 DNA sequence: TGTGCCAGTAGTATTACGGGGGGGTTCTATCATCAGCCCCAGCATTTT.

Only a few counts were recorded for this clonotype. This chain joins TRBV7-6 and TRBJ2-7; 14 bases map to TRBD2. The J segment lost 6 bases and the V segment lost 5 bases, leaving 9 bases of the junction unmatched. This CDR3 comprises 16 residues. Germline-derived CDR1 and CDR2 are SGHVS and FNYEAQ. The CDR3 sequence is CASSPTGLAGVGEQYF. DNA for the CDR3: TGTGCCAGCAGCCCGACGGGACTAGCGGGAGTTGGCGAGCAGTACTTC.

The rearrangement joins TRBV23-1 to TRBJ2-1, with D maybe TRBD1 (5 bases). TRBV23-1 is an ORF for which the function is uncertain. The CDR3 is 19 amino acids. V lost 4 bases and J 4 bases, leaving 26 bases between the germline ends. CDR3: CASSPDTYPGIPFYNEQFF. CDR3 bases: TGCGCCAGCAGTCCAGACACCTACCCAGGGATCCCCTTTTACAATGAGCAGTTCTTC.

This clonotype was seen a single time. The chain joins TRBV19 to TRBJ2-1; possible D gene TRBD1, 6 bases. Per the germline V gene, CDR1 is LNHDA and CDR2 is SQIVND (reference sequence). V dropped 4 bases and J dropped 7 bases, with 11 bases sitting between them. The CDR3 covers 13 residues. The CDR3 is CASSTGHRNEQFF. CDR3 DNA: TGTGCCAGTAGTACGGGACATAGAAATGAGCAGTTCTTC. The full variable domain, with the rest looked up from reference TRBV19 and TRBJ2-1, is DGGITQSPKYLFRKEGQNVTLSCEQNLNHDAMYWYRQDPGQGLRLIYYSQIVNDFQKGDIAEGYSVSREKKESFPLTVTSAQKNPTAFYLCASSTGHRNEQFFGPGTRLTVL.

The chain links TRBV20-1 to TRBJ2-5; D is perhaps TRBD1 or TRBD2 (5 bases each). The CDR3 is made up of 15 amino acids. Germline lookup yields CDR1 DFQATT and CDR2 SNEGSKA (reference sequence). V was pared by 4 bases and J by 2 bases, with 17 bases between. The CDR3 spells CSAIPGREGQETQYF. The CDR3 DNA sequence: TGCAGTGCTATCCCCGGGCGAGAGGGGCAAGAGACCCAGTACTTC.